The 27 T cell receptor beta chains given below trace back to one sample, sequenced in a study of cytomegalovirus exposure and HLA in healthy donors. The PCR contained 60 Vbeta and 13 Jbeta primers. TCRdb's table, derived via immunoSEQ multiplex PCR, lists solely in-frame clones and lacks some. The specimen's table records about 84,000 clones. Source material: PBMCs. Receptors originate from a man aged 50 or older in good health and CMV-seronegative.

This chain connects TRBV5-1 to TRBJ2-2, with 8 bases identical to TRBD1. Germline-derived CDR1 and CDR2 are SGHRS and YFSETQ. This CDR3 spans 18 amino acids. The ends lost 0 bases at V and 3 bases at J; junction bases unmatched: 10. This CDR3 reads CASSLAGQATGDTGELFF. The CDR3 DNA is TGCGCCAGCAGCTTGGCCGGTCAGGCGACAGGGGACACCGGGGAGCTGTTTTTT.

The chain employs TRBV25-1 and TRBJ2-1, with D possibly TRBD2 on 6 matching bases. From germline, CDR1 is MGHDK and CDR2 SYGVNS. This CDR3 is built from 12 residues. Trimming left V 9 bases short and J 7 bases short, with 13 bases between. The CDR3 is CASRGGQNEQFF. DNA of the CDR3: TGTGCCAGTAGGGGAGGTCAGAATGAGCAGTTCTTC. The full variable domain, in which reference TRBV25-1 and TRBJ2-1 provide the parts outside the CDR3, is EADIYQTPRYLVIGTGKKITLECSQTMGHDKMYWYQQDPGMELHLIHYSYGVNSTEKGDLSSESTVSRIRTEHFPLTLESARPSHTSQYLCASRGGQNEQFFGPGTRLTVL.

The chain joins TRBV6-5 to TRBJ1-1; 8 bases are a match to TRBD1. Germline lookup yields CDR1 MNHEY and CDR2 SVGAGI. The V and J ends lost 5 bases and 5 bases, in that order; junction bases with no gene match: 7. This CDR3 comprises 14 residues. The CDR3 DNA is TGTGCCAGCAGTCCCAGGGGGCGCGGGACTGAAGCTTTCTTT. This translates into CASSPRGRGTEAFF.

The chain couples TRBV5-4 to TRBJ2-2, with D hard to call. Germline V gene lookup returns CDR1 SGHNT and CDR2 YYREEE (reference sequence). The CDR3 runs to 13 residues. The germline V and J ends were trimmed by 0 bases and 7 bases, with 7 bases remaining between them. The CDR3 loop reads CASSLGGIGELFF. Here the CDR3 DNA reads TGTGCCAGCAGCTTGGGAGGTATCGGGGAGCTGTTTTTT. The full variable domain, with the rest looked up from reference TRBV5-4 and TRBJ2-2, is ETGVTQSPTHLIKTRGQQVTLRCSSQSGHNTVSWYQQALGQGPQFIFQYYREEENGRGNFPPRFSGLQFPNYSSELNVNALELDDSALYLCASSLGGIGELFFGEGSRLTVL.

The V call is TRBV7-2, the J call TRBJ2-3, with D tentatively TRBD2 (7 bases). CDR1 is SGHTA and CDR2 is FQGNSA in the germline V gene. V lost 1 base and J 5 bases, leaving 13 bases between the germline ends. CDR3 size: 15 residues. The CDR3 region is CASSLGQGGGDTQYF. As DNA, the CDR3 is TGTGCCAGCAGCTTAGGCCAAGGGGGGGGAGATACGCAGTATTTT.

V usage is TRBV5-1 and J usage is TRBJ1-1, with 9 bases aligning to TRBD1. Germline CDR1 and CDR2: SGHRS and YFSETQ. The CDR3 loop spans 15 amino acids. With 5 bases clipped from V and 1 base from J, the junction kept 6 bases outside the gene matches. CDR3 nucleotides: TGCGCCAGCAGTAGGACAGGGGCTCAGAACACTGAAGCTTTCTTT. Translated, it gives CASSRTGAQNTEAFF.

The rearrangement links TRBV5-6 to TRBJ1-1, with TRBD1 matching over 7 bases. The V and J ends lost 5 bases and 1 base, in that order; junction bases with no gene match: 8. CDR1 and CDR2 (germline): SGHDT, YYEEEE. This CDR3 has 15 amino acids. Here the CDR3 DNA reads TGTGCCAGCAGTCGGGACAGTATCTCGAACACTGAAGCTTTCTTT. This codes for CASSRDSISNTEAFF.

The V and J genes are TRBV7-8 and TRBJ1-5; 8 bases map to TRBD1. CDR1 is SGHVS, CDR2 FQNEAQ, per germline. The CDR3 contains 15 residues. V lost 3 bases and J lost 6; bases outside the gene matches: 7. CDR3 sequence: CASSLADRGGQPQHF. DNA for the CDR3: TGTGCCAGCAGCTTGGCTGACAGGGGTGGTCAGCCCCAGCATTTT.

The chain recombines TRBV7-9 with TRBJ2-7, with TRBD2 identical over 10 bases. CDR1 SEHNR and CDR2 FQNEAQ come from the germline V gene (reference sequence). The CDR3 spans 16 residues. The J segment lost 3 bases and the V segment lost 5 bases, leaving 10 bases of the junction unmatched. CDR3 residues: CASSRAGGPPLYEQYF. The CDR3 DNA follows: TGTGCCAGCAGCCGAGCGGGGGGGCCGCCTCTCTACGAGCAGTACTTC.

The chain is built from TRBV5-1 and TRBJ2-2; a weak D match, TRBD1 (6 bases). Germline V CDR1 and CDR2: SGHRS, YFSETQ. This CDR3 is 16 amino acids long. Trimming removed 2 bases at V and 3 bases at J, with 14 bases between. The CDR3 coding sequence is TGCGCCAGCAGCTTACTGGCCAGGGGAGACACCGGGGAGCTGTTTTTT. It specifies CASSLLARGDTGELFF.

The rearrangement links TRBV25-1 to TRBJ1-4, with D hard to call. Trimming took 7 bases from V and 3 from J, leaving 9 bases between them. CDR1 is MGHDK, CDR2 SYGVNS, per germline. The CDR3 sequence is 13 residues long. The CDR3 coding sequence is TGTGCCAGCACCGACACACCTAATGAAAAACTGTTTTTT. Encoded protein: CASTDTPNEKLFF.

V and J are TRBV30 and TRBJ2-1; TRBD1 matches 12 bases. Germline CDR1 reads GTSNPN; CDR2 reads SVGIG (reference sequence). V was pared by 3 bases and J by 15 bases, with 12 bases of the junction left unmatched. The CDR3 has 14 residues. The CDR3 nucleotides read TGTGCCTGGAGGCGGGGACAGGGGGCAGGTAATCTGTTCTTC. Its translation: CAWRRGQGAGNLFF.

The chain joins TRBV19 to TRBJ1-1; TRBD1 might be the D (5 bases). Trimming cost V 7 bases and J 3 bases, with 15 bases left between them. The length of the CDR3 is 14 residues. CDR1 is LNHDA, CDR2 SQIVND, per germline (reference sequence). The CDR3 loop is CASTHQGGYTEAFF. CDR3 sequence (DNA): TGTGCCAGTACCCACCAGGGAGGGTACACTGAAGCTTTCTTT.

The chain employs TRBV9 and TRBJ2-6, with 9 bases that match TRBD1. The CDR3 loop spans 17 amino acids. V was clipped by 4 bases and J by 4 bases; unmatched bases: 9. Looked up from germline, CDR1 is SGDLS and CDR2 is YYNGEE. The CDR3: CASSRGQGSTGANVLTF. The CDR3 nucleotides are TGTGCCAGCAGCCGCGGACAGGGGTCAACGGGGGCCAACGTCCTGACTTTC.

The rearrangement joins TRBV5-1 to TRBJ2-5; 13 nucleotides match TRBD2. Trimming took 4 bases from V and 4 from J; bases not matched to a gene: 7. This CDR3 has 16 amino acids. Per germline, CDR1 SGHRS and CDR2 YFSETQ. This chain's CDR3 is CASSLALAGGRETQYF. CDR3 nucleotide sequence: TGCGCCAGCAGCCTAGCACTAGCGGGGGGGCGAGAGACCCAGTACTTC.

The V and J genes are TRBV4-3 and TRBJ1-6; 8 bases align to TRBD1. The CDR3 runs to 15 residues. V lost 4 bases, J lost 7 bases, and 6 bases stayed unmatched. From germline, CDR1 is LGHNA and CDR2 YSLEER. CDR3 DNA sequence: TGCGCCAGCAGCCGGAACAGGGGGTCGAATTCACCCCTCCACTTT. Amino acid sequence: CASSRNRGSNSPLHF.

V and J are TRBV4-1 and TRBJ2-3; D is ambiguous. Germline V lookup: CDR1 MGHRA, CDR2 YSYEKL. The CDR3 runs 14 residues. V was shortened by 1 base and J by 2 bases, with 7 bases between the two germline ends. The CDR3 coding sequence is TGCGCCAGCAGCCAAGGCCACTCCACAGATACGCAGTATTTT. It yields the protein CASSQGHSTDTQYF.

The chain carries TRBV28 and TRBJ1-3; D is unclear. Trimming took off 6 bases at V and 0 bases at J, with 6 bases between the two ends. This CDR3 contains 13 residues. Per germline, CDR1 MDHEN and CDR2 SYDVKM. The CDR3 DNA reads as TGTGCCAGCAGGTCCAGCTCTGGAAACACCATATATTTT. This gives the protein CASRSSSGNTIYF.

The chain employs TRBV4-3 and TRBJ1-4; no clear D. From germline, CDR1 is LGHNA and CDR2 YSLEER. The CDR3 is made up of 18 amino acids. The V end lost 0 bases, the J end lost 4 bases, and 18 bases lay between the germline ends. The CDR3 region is CASSQDRQDWEHNEKLFF. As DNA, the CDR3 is TGCGCCAGCAGCCAAGATCGTCAGGACTGGGAACATAATGAAAAACTGTTTTTT.

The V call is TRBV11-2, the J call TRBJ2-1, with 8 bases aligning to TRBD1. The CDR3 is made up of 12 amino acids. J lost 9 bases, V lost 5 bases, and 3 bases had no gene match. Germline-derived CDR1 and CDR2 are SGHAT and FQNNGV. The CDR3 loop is CASSDTGGEQFF. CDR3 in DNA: TGTGCCAGCAGCGATACAGGGGGTGAGCAGTTCTTC.

The CDR3 is CASSELRENTEAFF. CDR3 coding DNA: TGTGCCAGCAGTGAATTAAGAGAGAACACTGAAGCTTTCTTT. The V gene is TRBV25-1, the J gene TRBJ1-1; D not certain. From germline, CDR1 is MGHDK and CDR2 SYGVNS. The CDR3 consists of 14 residues. V dropped 1 base and J dropped 1 base, with 7 bases sitting between them.

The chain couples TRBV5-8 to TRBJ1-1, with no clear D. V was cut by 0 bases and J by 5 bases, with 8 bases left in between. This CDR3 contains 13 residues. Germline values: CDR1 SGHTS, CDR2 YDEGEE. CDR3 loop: CASSLELGTEAFF. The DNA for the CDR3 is TGTGCCAGCAGCTTGGAACTAGGGACTGAAGCTTTCTTT.

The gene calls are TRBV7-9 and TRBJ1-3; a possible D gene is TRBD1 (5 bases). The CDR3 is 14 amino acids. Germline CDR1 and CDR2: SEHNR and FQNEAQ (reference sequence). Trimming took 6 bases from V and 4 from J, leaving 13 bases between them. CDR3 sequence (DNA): TGTGCCAGCAGTCCTGGACAAGCGGGAAACACCATATATTTT. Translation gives CASSPGQAGNTIYF.

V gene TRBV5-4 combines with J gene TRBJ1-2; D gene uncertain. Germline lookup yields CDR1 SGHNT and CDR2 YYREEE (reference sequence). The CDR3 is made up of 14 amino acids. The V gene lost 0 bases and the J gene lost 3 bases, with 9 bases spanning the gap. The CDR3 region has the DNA TGTGCCAGCAGCTTGGGAGACACGGACTATGGCTACACCTTC. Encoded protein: CASSLGDTDYGYTF.

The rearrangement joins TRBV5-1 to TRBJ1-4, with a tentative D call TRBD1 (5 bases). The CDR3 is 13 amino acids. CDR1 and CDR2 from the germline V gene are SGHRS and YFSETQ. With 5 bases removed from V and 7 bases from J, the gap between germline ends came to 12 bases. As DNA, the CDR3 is TGCGCCAGCAGAGGGGCAGGCGCTGAAAAACTGTTTTTT. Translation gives CASRGAGAEKLFF.

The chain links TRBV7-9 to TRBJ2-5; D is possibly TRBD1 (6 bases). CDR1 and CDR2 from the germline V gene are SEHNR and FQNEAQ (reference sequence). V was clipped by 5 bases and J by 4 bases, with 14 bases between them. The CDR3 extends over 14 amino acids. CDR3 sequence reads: CASSVGQLRETQYF. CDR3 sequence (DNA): TGTGCCAGCAGCGTTGGACAGTTAAGAGAGACCCAGTACTTC.

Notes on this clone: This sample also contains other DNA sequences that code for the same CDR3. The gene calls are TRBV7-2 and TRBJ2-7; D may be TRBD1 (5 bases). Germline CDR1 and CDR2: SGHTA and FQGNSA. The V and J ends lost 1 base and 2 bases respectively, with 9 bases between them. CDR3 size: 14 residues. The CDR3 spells CASSLDQGPYEQYF. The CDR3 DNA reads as TGTGCCAGCAGCTTAGACCAGGGCCCCTACGAGCAGTACTTC.